What follows are 13 T cell receptor beta chains derived from one specimen sequenced in a study of regulatory T cells in long-lasting Graves disease. Regarding time point: newly diagnosed GD, antithyroid drugs for less than 3 months. Isolated PBMC RNA provided the starting material for the TCR library. Arm-PCR of CDR3 regions with iRepertoire HTBI primers generated TCR beta libraries. MiXCR, run by TCRdb on the multiplex PCR reads, gives a single entry per CDR3 protein. The sample lists roughly 610,000 distinct CDR3 sequences, approximately 16% occurring once. The data were also submitted as part of a second study, on T cells in Graves' hyperthyroidism and ophthalmopathy.

The material sequenced was peripheral blood mononuclear cells (PBMCs), taken at new diagnosis, from a patient treated with antithyroid drugs. Every receptor here comes from a man younger than 35 with Graves disease.

The V call is TRBV7-9, the J call TRBJ1-4; D might be TRBD1 (6 bases). This CDR3 spans 15 amino acids. The V end lost 3 bases, the J end lost 6 bases, and 14 bases lay between the germline ends. The germline gives CDR1 SEHNR, CDR2 FQNEAQ (reference sequence). For the CDR3, the DNA is TGTGCCAGCAGCTTGGGTCGGGGGGCCGATGAAAAACTGTTTTTT. Translated: CASSLGRGADEKLFF.

This chain joins TRBV13 and TRBJ2-1, with 14 bases identical to TRBD2. The germline V gene has CDR1 PRHDT and CDR2 FYEKMQ (reference sequence). This CDR3 has 18 residues. The V segment lost 5 bases and the J segment 8 bases; nucleotides outside the gene matches: 14. CDR3 loop: CASSDGLAGGRGKYEQFF. DNA of the CDR3: TGTGCCAGCAGCGACGGACTAGCGGGAGGCCGGGGTAAATATGAGCAGTTCTTC.

The V and J genes are TRBV5-1 and TRBJ2-3; D gene unclear. V dropped 6 bases and J dropped 2 bases, with 7 bases sitting between them. The CDR3 contains 12 residues. Germline values: CDR1 SGHRS, CDR2 YFSETQ. The CDR3 reads CASNQDTDTQYF. DNA for the CDR3: TGCGCCAGCAACCAGGACACAGATACGCAGTATTTT.

This clonotype occurred a few times. The chain joins TRBV19 to TRBJ1-5; D is unclear. Trimming left V 1 base short and J 3 bases short, with 10 bases between. The CDR3 is made up of 15 amino acids. Germline CDR1 LNHDA, CDR2 SQIVND (reference sequence). CDR3 in amino acids: CASSIGGFPNQPQHF. CDR3 DNA: TGTGCCAGTAGTATAGGCGGGTTTCCCAATCAGCCCCAGCATTTT. Looking up the rest from reference TRBV19 and TRBJ1-5 gives the full variable domain: DGGITQSPKYLFRKEGQNVTLSCEQNLNHDAMYWYRQDPGQGLRLIYYSQIVNDFQKGDIAEGYSVSREKKESFPLTVTSAQKNPTAFYLCASSIGGFPNQPQHFGDGTRLSIL.

This chain uses TRBV24-1 with TRBJ2-7; D gene uncertain. The germline V and J ends were trimmed by 4 bases and 13 bases, with 16 bases remaining between them. This CDR3 has 12 amino acids. Germline CDR1 is KGHDR and CDR2 is SFDVKD. In DNA form, the CDR3 reads TGTGCCACCAGTGACTCCCACGGGCCCCCTTACTTC. Amino acid sequence: CATSDSHGPPYF.

This clonotype was counted ten times or more. The chain combines TRBV28 with TRBJ1-1; tentatively, D is TRBD1 (6 bases). Trimming removed 1 base from V and 6 bases from J, with 15 bases in between. Germline loops: CDR1 MDHEN, CDR2 SYDVKM. CDR3 length: 15 amino acids. The CDR3 loop reads CASSLYGSRTAEAFF. CDR3 nucleotide sequence: TGTGCCAGCAGTTTATACGGCTCAAGGACAGCTGAAGCTTTCTTT.

CDR3 coding DNA: TGTGCCAGCAGTCCATCCGCCCGGACAGACCTTTCCTACGAGCAGTACTTC. Translation: CASSPSARTDLSYEQYF. This chain connects TRBV27 to TRBJ2-7, with D maybe TRBD1 (6 bases). The CDR3 consists of 17 residues. V was cut by 5 bases and J by 1 base, with 21 bases left in between. Germline values: CDR1 MNHEY, CDR2 SMNVEV (reference sequence).

The V call is TRBV6-1, the J call TRBJ2-7; 7 positions agree with TRBD1. Germline CDR1 and CDR2: MNHNS and SASEGT. The length of the CDR3 is 14 residues. With 8 bases clipped from V and 9 bases from J, the junction kept 16 bases outside the gene matches. Here the CDR3 reads CASDGLDRQRGQYF. The CDR3 nucleotides read TGTGCCAGCGATGGGCTGGACAGGCAACGGGGGCAGTACTTC.

This clonotype was recorded many times. J is TRBJ2-1 and V is TRBV20-1; 10 nucleotides align to TRBD2. The CDR3 runs to 14 residues. CDR1 DFQATT and CDR2 SNEGSKA come from the germline V gene (reference sequence). After removal of 3 bases from V and 12 bases from J, the junction contained 11 bases not matched to a gene. The CDR3 nucleotides read TGCAGTGCTAGTCTCGGGACTAGCGTGCAGGGGCAGTTCTTC. This translates into CSASLGTSVQGQFF.

This clonotype was seen only a few times. The V call is TRBV4-1, the J call TRBJ2-7; D possibly corresponds to TRBD1 (6 bases). Trimming cost V 0 bases and J 2 bases, with 11 bases left between them. CDR3 length: 15 residues. Looked up from germline, CDR1 is MGHRA and CDR2 is YSYEKL. In DNA form, the CDR3 reads TGCGCCAGCAGCCAAGATCTTACAGGGACCTACGAGCAGTACTTC. This encodes CASSQDLTGTYEQYF.

This sequence joins TRBV25-1 and TRBJ2-7, with D uncertain. The V and J ends lost 0 bases and 1 base respectively, with 7 bases between them. The CDR3 sequence is 14 residues long. Germline V gene lookup returns CDR1 MGHDK and CDR2 SYGVNS. The CDR3 bases are TGTGCCAGCAGTGAATATAGGGATTCCTACGAGCAGTACTTC. Translation gives CASSEYRDSYEQYF.

This clonotype appeared many times. The CDR3 region is CASSPSGRAETQYF. The CDR3 region has the DNA TGTGCCAGCAGCCCTAGCGGGAGGGCGGAGACCCAGTACTTC. The gene calls are TRBV12-3 or TRBV12-4 and TRBJ2-5; 12 bases are a match to TRBD2. Germline trimming cut 6 bases from V and 5 bases from J; bases unmatched to any gene: 4. The CDR3 runs 14 residues.

This clonotype showed up many times. The chain uses TRBV27 and TRBJ1-1; 7 bases agree with TRBD1. J was trimmed by 2 bases and V by 6 bases; bases with no gene match: 6. Germline CDR1 MNHEY, CDR2 SMNVEV (reference sequence). The CDR3 is 14 residues long. CDR3 DNA: TGTGCCAGCAGCTACCAGGGGGGAAACACTGAAGCTTTCTTT. It is translated as CASSYQGGNTEAFF.